A selection of T cell receptor beta chains follows, all from one sample in a study of cytomegalovirus exposure and HLA in healthy donors. TCRdb keeps only in-frame clones here, not all; method: immunoSEQ multiplex PCR. The repertoire consists of about 180,000 clones, with approximately 81% occurring once and the leading ten covering roughly 2.3%. What was sequenced was PBMCs. These receptors all stem from a male donor in good health and CMV-seronegative. Each CDR3 is given with its conserved first and last residue. Each record gives: clone size, J gene, D gene, V gene, CDR3 DNA, CDR3 protein. A D gene is named only where the DNA matches it firmly. The size of a clone is reported for some rows only, either as once, few or many, or as a class for expanded clones.

clone size: .
J gene: TRBJ2-7
D gene: TRBD1
V gene: TRBV13
CDR3 DNA: TGTGCCAGCAGTTCCGGGACAGGGAACTACGAGCAGTACTTC
CDR3 protein: CASSSGTGNYEQYF

clone size: .
J gene: TRBJ2-2
D gene: TRBD2
V gene: TRBV10-3
CDR3 DNA: TGTGCCATCAAGGAGCAAGCGGGGGACACCGGGGAGCTGTTTTTT
CDR3 protein: CAIKEQAGDTGELFF

clone size: .
J gene: TRBJ2-7
D gene: TRBD2
V gene: TRBV15
CDR3 DNA: TGTGCCACCAGCAGAGCTTTAGCGGGGGTAAACGAGCAGTACTTC
CDR3 protein: CATSRALAGVNEQYF

clone size: .
J gene: TRBJ2-7
D gene: TRBD1
V gene: TRBV29-1
CDR3 DNA: TGCAGCGTTGAAGCGGGACAGGGGGCCTACGAGCAGTACTTC
CDR3 protein: CSVEAGQGAYEQYF

clone size: .
J gene: TRBJ2-7
D gene: TRBD2
V gene: TRBV7-9
CDR3 DNA: TGTGCCAGCAGCTTGAAGCGGGGCTCCTACGAGCAGTACTTC
CDR3 protein: CASSLKRGSYEQYF

clone size: .
J gene: TRBJ2-2
D gene: TRBD2
V gene: TRBV19
CDR3 DNA: TGTGCCAGTAGTAATGGGGGGGACACCGGGGAGCTGTTTTTT
CDR3 protein: CASSNGGDTGELFF

clone size: few
J gene: TRBJ2-3
D gene: TRBD1
V gene: TRBV29-1
CDR3 DNA: TGCAGCGTTGGCAGCCGACAGGGAGGCACAGATACGCAGTATTTT
CDR3 protein: CSVGSRQGGTDTQYF

clone size: .
J gene: TRBJ1-5
D gene: TRBD1
V gene: TRBV5-4
CDR3 DNA: TGTGCCAGCAGCAGACAGGGGTCGTCGAGCAATCAGCCCCAGCATTTT
CDR3 protein: CASSRQGSSSNQPQHF

clone size: .
J gene: TRBJ1-4
D gene: .
V gene: TRBV14
CDR3 DNA: TGTGCCAGCAGCCAAGTACGTCCGGGACTCACTAATGAAAAACTGTTTTTT
CDR3 protein: CASSQVRPGLTNEKLFF

clone size: .
J gene: TRBJ1-6
D gene: TRBD1
V gene: TRBV7-2
CDR3 DNA: TGTGCCACCAGCAGGACAGGGGACAATAATTCACCCCTCCACTTT
CDR3 protein: CATSRTGDNNSPLHF

clone size: .
J gene: TRBJ2-5
D gene: TRBD2
V gene: TRBV9
CDR3 DNA: TGTGCCAGCAGCGGTTTGCCGGGACTAGCTGTAGAGACCCAGTACTTC
CDR3 protein: CASSGLPGLAVETQYF

clone size: few
J gene: TRBJ1-1
D gene: .
V gene: TRBV20-1
CDR3 DNA: TGCAGTGCTAGACACAGCACTGAAGCTTTCTTT
CDR3 protein: CSARHSTEAFF

clone size: .
J gene: TRBJ2-1
D gene: TRBD2
V gene: TRBV28
CDR3 DNA: TGTGCCAGCAGTCTTACTAGCGGGGGGACCTACAATGAGCAGTTCTTC
CDR3 protein: CASSLTSGGTYNEQFF

clone size: .
J gene: TRBJ1-5
D gene: TRBD1
V gene: TRBV27
CDR3 DNA: TGTGCCAGCAGTAAACAGGGGGCGCGGGGTAATCAGCCCCAGCATTTT
CDR3 protein: CASSKQGARGNQPQHF

clone size: .
J gene: TRBJ2-3
D gene: TRBD2
V gene: TRBV29-1
CDR3 DNA: TGCAGCGTTCGAGGGACTAGCCTTTCAGATACGCAGTATTTT
CDR3 protein: CSVRGTSLSDTQYF

clone size: .
J gene: TRBJ2-7
D gene: TRBD2
V gene: TRBV7-6
CDR3 DNA: TGTGCCAGCAGCCTCCGGGGGGGGGTTTGGCCCTACGAGCAGTACTTC
CDR3 protein: CASSLRGGVWPYEQYF

clone size: .
J gene: TRBJ2-7
D gene: TRBD2
V gene: TRBV11-2
CDR3 DNA: TGTGCCAGCAGCTTAGATTCTGTCGGCGGGAGGGGGGAGCAGTACTTC
CDR3 protein: CASSLDSVGGRGEQYF

clone size: few
J gene: TRBJ2-7
D gene: .
V gene: TRBV7-2
CDR3 DNA: TGTGCCAGCAGCCCCCTCTACGAGCAGTACTTC
CDR3 protein: CASSPLYEQYF

clone size: .
J gene: TRBJ2-1
D gene: .
V gene: TRBV27
CDR3 DNA: TGTGCCAGCAGTGAGGGTGGCGGGGTCTACAATGAGCAGTTCTTC
CDR3 protein: CASSEGGGVYNEQFF

clone size: .
J gene: TRBJ2-2
D gene: .
V gene: TRBV29-1
CDR3 DNA: TGCAGCGTTGAAACAGGGCTCACCGGGGAGCTGTTTTTT
CDR3 protein: CSVETGLTGELFF

clone size: .
J gene: TRBJ2-1
D gene: TRBD2
V gene: TRBV19
CDR3 DNA: TGTGCCAGTAGTAGCTCGACTAGCGGAGTCACCTACAATGAGCAGTTCTTC
CDR3 protein: CASSSSTSGVTYNEQFF

clone size: .
J gene: TRBJ2-7
D gene: TRBD2
V gene: TRBV29-1
CDR3 DNA: TGCAGCGTTGAAGGAGCGGGGGAGCAGTACTTC
CDR3 protein: CSVEGAGEQYF

clone size: .
J gene: TRBJ2-4
D gene: .
V gene: TRBV5-1
CDR3 DNA: TGCGCCAGCAGCAAGACAGAAAACATTCAGTACTTC
CDR3 protein: CASSKTENIQYF

clone size: .
J gene: TRBJ2-2
D gene: .
V gene: TRBV6-5
CDR3 DNA: TGTGCCAGCAGTTTAGCGGACCCGAACACCGGGGAGCTGTTTTTT
CDR3 protein: CASSLADPNTGELFF

clone size: .
J gene: TRBJ2-3
D gene: TRBD2
V gene: TRBV9
CDR3 DNA: TGTGCCAGCAGCGTACTTCCGGGACTAGCCGGGGGAGATACGCAGTATTTT
CDR3 protein: CASSVLPGLAGGDTQYF

clone size: .
J gene: TRBJ1-2
D gene: TRBD1
V gene: TRBV25-1
CDR3 DNA: TGTGCCAGCAGTGCACCCCTCGGACAGGGAGCTAACTATGGCTACACCTTC
CDR3 protein: CASSAPLGQGANYGYTF

clone size: .
J gene: TRBJ2-2
D gene: .
V gene: TRBV6-6
CDR3 DNA: TGTGCCAGCAGTTACGTGGCGGAAAACACCGGGGAGCTGTTTTTT
CDR3 protein: CASSYVAENTGELFF

clone size: .
J gene: TRBJ1-5
D gene: .
V gene: TRBV10-3
CDR3 DNA: TGTGCCATCAGTGAGCGGGACAATAGCAATCAGCCCCAGCATTTT
CDR3 protein: CAISERDNSNQPQHF

clone size: .
J gene: TRBJ2-7
D gene: TRBD2
V gene: TRBV28
CDR3 DNA: TGTGCCAGCAGTCGACCGGGACTAGCTTCCTACGAGCAGTACTTC
CDR3 protein: CASSRPGLASYEQYF

clone size: .
J gene: TRBJ1-5
D gene: .
V gene: TRBV4-1
CDR3 DNA: TGCGCCAGCAGCCAAGGCGGTAGGATTCAGCCCCAGCATTTT
CDR3 protein: CASSQGGRIQPQHF

clone size: .
J gene: TRBJ2-3
D gene: TRBD2
V gene: TRBV9
CDR3 DNA: TGTGCCAGCAGCGCCGGGACTAGCGGGAGTCGGGTCAGCTCAGATACGCAGTATTTT
CDR3 protein: CASSAGTSGSRVSSDTQYF

clone size: .
J gene: TRBJ1-1
D gene: TRBD1
V gene: TRBV28
CDR3 DNA: TGTGCCAGCAGTGGACAGGGGGGTGGGGAAGCTTTCTTT
CDR3 protein: CASSGQGGGEAFF

clone size: few
J gene: TRBJ2-2
D gene: TRBD2
V gene: TRBV6-4
CDR3 DNA: TGTGCCAGCAGTGACGGGACTAGCGGTCACACCGGGGAGCTGTTTTTT
CDR3 protein: CASSDGTSGHTGELFF

clone size: .
J gene: TRBJ2-7
D gene: TRBD2
V gene: TRBV14
CDR3 DNA: TGTGCCAGCAGCCCTCGCGGGGGGGCCTATTACGAGCAGTACTTC
CDR3 protein: CASSPRGGAYYEQYF